This T cell receptor (beta chain) was sequenced in a study of cytotoxic CD8 clonotypes in ibrutinib-treated CLL. About the study: Mean productive templates were over 250,000; mean productive rearrangements were about 90,000. Findings and caveats of the study: Once treatment began, public clonotypes, which were uncommon, contracted or stayed stable. Clonality, elevated at ibrutinib response, dropped back toward baseline at progression.

Remarks on this clone: Antigen unknown.

Repertoires were generated with immunoSEQ multiplex PCR, while TCRdb's copy carries only in-frame clones and drops some. The table lists some 170,000 clones, about 88% of them singletons. The CDR3 consists of 11 residues. The germline V gene has CDR1 DFQATT and CDR2 SNEGSKA (reference sequence). V lost 1 base, J lost 10 bases, and 10 bases lay in between. The receptor's source is a human donor with chronic lymphocytic leukemia. This specimen consisted of PBMCs, obtained at disease progression, from a patient treated with ibrutinib. The chain is built from TRBV20-1 and TRBJ1-2; D ambiguous. The CDR3 loop is CSARVSANYTF. The CDR3 region has the DNA TGCAGTGCTAGAGTTTCAGCGAACTACACCTTC.